This T cell receptor beta chain was profiled in a study of radiotherapy plus CTLA-4 blockade in lung cancer. Across the study: Disease control was present in roughly a third of patients, and objective responses in 15% to 20%.

Sequencing was performed with immunoSEQ multiplex PCR; in TCRdb, only in-frame clones are kept and a portion is missing. The repertoire has 70,000 to 95,000 clones, 85% to 90% of them found once; the top ten carry about a sixth. The CDR3 consists of 15 residues. V was pared by 6 bases and J by 4 bases, with 16 bases between. CDR1 is SGHRS and CDR2 is YFSETQ in the germline V gene. As concerns this clone: Its target is unknown.

General observations from the study: The best prediction of response reportedly came from early blood T cell clone dynamics, with interferon-beta.

The sample in question was peripheral blood, obtained from a patient treated with radiotherapy plus ipilimumab. This TCR was recovered from a human donor with non-small cell lung cancer that progressed on radiotherapy plus ipilimumab. The rearrangement links TRBV5-1 to TRBJ2-2; weak D call: TRBD2 (5 bases). CDR3 sequence reads: CASNILGVGTGELFF. CDR3 bases: TGCGCCAGCAACATACTCGGGGTGGGCACCGGGGAGCTGTTTTTT. Drawing the rest from reference TRBV5-1 and TRBJ2-2, the complete variable domain is KAGVTQTPRYLIKTRGQQVTLSCSPISGHRSVSWYQQTPGQGLQFLFEYFSETQRNKGNFPGRFSGRQFSNSRSEMNVSTLELGDSALYLCASNILGVGTGELFFGEGSRLTVL.